Listed below are T cell receptor beta chains from one sample, sequenced in a study of blood T cell repertoires in COVID-19. Sequencing was performed with immunoSEQ multiplex PCR; in TCRdb, only in-frame clones are kept and a portion is missing. The repertoire holds about 24,000 clones, with roughly 74% as singletons. Sequencing was performed on peripheral blood. The origin of the receptors is a man aged 50 to 60 with COVID-19, enrolled during active disease. CDR3s leave out the opening cysteine and the closing phenylalanine or tryptophan. Some rows mark clone size as missing; the rest say once, few, many or name a class of expanded clone.

j_gene: TRBJ1-2
v_gene: TRBV27
abundance: -
CDR3aa: ASSGGTGTNYGYT

j_gene: TRBJ1-6
v_gene: TRBV6-5
abundance: few
CDR3aa: ASSYSGTGGLRALH

j_gene: TRBJ1-2
v_gene: TRBV7-9
abundance: -
CDR3aa: ASSLPGLGYGYT

j_gene: TRBJ1-6
v_gene: TRBV9
abundance: -
CDR3aa: ASSVSPQGRHSPLH

j_gene: TRBJ2-6
v_gene: TRBV30
abundance: -
CDR3aa: AWSSPGTGFPGANVLT

j_gene: TRBJ1-2
v_gene: TRBV5-5
abundance: few
CDR3aa: ASSLENRGSSGYT

j_gene: TRBJ2-3
v_gene: TRBV19
abundance: once
CDR3aa: ASSPGHSTDTQY

j_gene: TRBJ2-2
v_gene: TRBV2
abundance: -
CDR3aa: ASSEGRRGGESTGELF

j_gene: TRBJ2-2
v_gene: TRBV14
abundance: -
CDR3aa: ASSQVPGQVTGELF

j_gene: TRBJ2-1
v_gene: TRBV6-1
abundance: -
CDR3aa: ASSDPRRMGEQF

j_gene: TRBJ1-5
v_gene: TRBV6-5
abundance: -
CDR3aa: ASSIQGKRNQPQH

j_gene: TRBJ2-3
v_gene: TRBV11-2
abundance: -
CDR3aa: ASSLVASGGTDTQY

j_gene: TRBJ2-7
v_gene: TRBV7-9
abundance: once
CDR3aa: ASSLALGLGAGLGYEQY

j_gene: TRBJ1-2
v_gene: TRBV6-5
abundance: -
CDR3aa: ASSWTGGANYGYT

j_gene: TRBJ1-1
v_gene: TRBV6-1
abundance: few
CDR3aa: ASSEVGDTEAF

j_gene: TRBJ1-2
v_gene: TRBV5-1
abundance: -
CDR3aa: ASRSGQGVGGYT

j_gene: TRBJ1-1
v_gene: TRBV5-1
abundance: -
CDR3aa: ASSFGGGDTEAF

j_gene: TRBJ2-3
v_gene: TRBV19
abundance: few
CDR3aa: ASSKDRTDTQY

j_gene: TRBJ2-5
v_gene: TRBV9
abundance: -
CDR3aa: ASSPAGGTQY

j_gene: TRBJ1-2
v_gene: TRBV18
abundance: -
CDR3aa: ASSPPPGQAGYGYT

j_gene: TRBJ2-2
v_gene: TRBV11-3
abundance: -
CDR3aa: ASSLFLAGELF

j_gene: TRBJ1-2
v_gene: TRBV7-9
abundance: -
CDR3aa: ASSLLRTGNGYT

j_gene: TRBJ2-1
v_gene: TRBV2
abundance: -
CDR3aa: ASSETSGSNNEQF

j_gene: TRBJ1-1
v_gene: TRBV12-3/TRBV12-4
abundance: -
CDR3aa: ASSPDRVRKAF

j_gene: TRBJ2-7
v_gene: TRBV9
abundance: -
CDR3aa: ASSSPTGYEQY

j_gene: TRBJ1-4
v_gene: TRBV7-8
abundance: -
CDR3aa: ASRTTGVLATNEKLF

j_gene: TRBJ1-1
v_gene: TRBV19
abundance: once
CDR3aa: ASTRDSENTEAF

j_gene: TRBJ2-3
v_gene: TRBV7-8
abundance: few
CDR3aa: ASSRTYGTDTQY